This T cell receptor beta chain was obtained from a study of OX40 agonist ivuxolimab in advanced cancers. Study summary: Patients undergoing dose escalation presented with hepatocellular carcinoma, melanoma, renal cell or head and neck cancer.

With 5 bases clipped from V and 2 bases from J, the junction kept 4 bases outside the gene matches. Germline values: CDR1 SGHVS, CDR2 FQNEAQ. The CDR3 has 15 amino acids. The data were produced by immunoSEQ multiplex PCR, yet TCRdb's version contains in-frame clones alone and is incomplete. This sample has approximately 66,000 clones; around 87% occur once, and the top ten carry roughly 1.2%. The source material was CD4+ or CD8+ T cells sorted from blood, sampled in a trial of the OX40 agonist ivuxolimab. The chain couples TRBV7-8 to TRBJ2-2, with TRBD2 matching over 8 bases. The clonotype was recovered from an adult with an advanced solid tumor such as melanoma, head and neck, liver or kidney cancer. The CDR3, as DNA: TGTGCCAGCAGCGTTAGCGGGGCCAACACCGGGGAGCTGTTTTTT. Encoded protein: CASSVSGANTGELFF.